The 12 T cell receptor beta chains below all came from one sample that was sequenced in a study of T cells in localized non-small cell lung cancer. The assay was immunoSEQ multiplex PCR, and TCRdb's table has in-frame clones only and misses some. The data contain 70,000 to 80,000 clones, more than 70% of them singletons. The starting material was peripheral blood, obtained before any cancer treatment. These receptors were taken from a woman aged 35 to 75 with stage I squamous cell lung carcinoma.

This chain joins TRBV5-1 and TRBJ1-2, with TRBD1 matching over 9 bases. The germline V gene has CDR1 SGHRS and CDR2 YFSETQ. The trim removed 4 bases at V and 8 bases at J, leaving 6 bases unmatched. This CDR3 has 13 amino acids. The CDR3 bases are TGCGCCAGCAGCCCGGACAGGGGATACGGCTACACCTTC. Translating it yields CASSPDRGYGYTF.

This sequence joins TRBV18 and TRBJ1-4; TRBD1 agrees at 10 bases. Germline CDR1 reads KGHSH; CDR2 reads LQKENI. V shed 4 bases and J 7 bases; nucleotides not matched to a gene: 3. The CDR3 spans 14 residues. CDR3 bases: TGTGCCAGCTCACTAGACAGGGGGCCTGAAAAACTGTTTTTT. The encoded protein is CASSLDRGPEKLFF.

The chain recombines TRBV6-6 with TRBJ2-5; D may be TRBD1 (5 bases). Germline-derived CDR1 and CDR2 are MNHNY and SVGAGI (reference sequence). Trimming removed 6 bases from V and 5 bases from J, with 10 bases in between. This CDR3 comprises 12 residues. DNA of the CDR3: TGTGCCAGCAGAGGGGCCCGGGAGACCCAGTACTTC. It yields the protein CASRGARETQYF.

This chain links TRBV6-5 with TRBJ1-2; tentatively, D is TRBD1 (5 bases). CDR1 is MNHEY, CDR2 SVGAGI, per germline. The CDR3 has 15 amino acids. The germline V and J ends were trimmed by 2 bases and 2 bases, with 12 bases remaining between them. The CDR3 spells CASSYGTGLNYGYTF. CDR3 DNA: TGTGCCAGCAGTTACGGAACGGGGCTGAACTATGGCTACACCTTC.

The DNA for the CDR3 is TGTGCCAGCAGCTTATATTCCAGGGGCAATCAGCCCCAGCATTTT. Amino acid sequence: CASSLYSRGNQPQHF. The chain couples TRBV7-2 to TRBJ1-5; tentative D call: TRBD1 (5 bases). Germline V gives CDR1 SGHTA, CDR2 FQGNSA. The CDR3 runs to 15 residues. V lost 2 bases, J lost 2 bases, and 10 bases lay in between.

The chain employs TRBV21-1 and TRBJ1-4; no check of the table's D call, TRBD1, against the DNA was made. TRBV21-1 counts as a pseudogene. The CDR3 totals 14 residues. CDR3 amino acids: CASSTRRQHEKLFF. CDR3 sequence (DNA): TGTGCCAGCAGCACCCGCCGACAGCATGAAAAACTGTTTTTT.

V is TRBV5-1 and J is TRBJ2-5; TRBD1 is a possible D gene (6 bases). V was cut by 6 bases and J by 2 bases, with 17 bases left in between. The CDR3 contains 15 residues. The germline gives CDR1 SGHRS, CDR2 YFSETQ. The CDR3 here is CASTRSGQRQETQYF. The CDR3 region has the DNA TGCGCCAGCACCCGGTCAGGACAGAGACAAGAGACCCAGTACTTC.

The rearrangement joins TRBV5-1 to TRBJ2-5; unclear D gene. The CDR3 is 15 amino acids. V lost 0 bases to trimming and J lost 1 base, with 10 bases between them. Germline loops: CDR1 SGHRS, CDR2 YFSETQ. CDR3 in DNA: TGCGCCAGCAGCTTGGTGGTGGGAAGCCAAGAGACCCAGTACTTC. This encodes CASSLVVGSQETQYF. Using reference TRBV5-1 and TRBJ2-5 for the parts outside the CDR3, the full variable domain is KAGVTQTPRYLIKTRGQQVTLSCSPISGHRSVSWYQQTPGQGLQFLFEYFSETQRNKGNFPGRFSGRQFSNSRSEMNVSTLELGDSALYLCASSLVVGSQETQYFGPGTRLLVL.

The chain uses TRBV6-6 and TRBJ1-2; D not resolved. Germline CDR1 MNHNY, CDR2 SVGAGI (reference sequence). V was pared by 5 bases and J by 5 bases, with 21 bases between. This CDR3 has 16 amino acids. In nucleotides, the CDR3 is TGTGCCAGCAGTACCTCGAGTGGGGTCAGAATGTATGGCTACACCTTC. Translating it yields CASSTSSGVRMYGYTF.

This chain joins TRBV29-1 and TRBJ2-6; D remains ambiguous. The CDR3 runs 13 residues. Germline loops: CDR1 SQVTM, CDR2 ANQGSEA. V lost 2 bases and J lost 2, with 4 bases in between. CDR3 sequence reads: CSVENAGANVLTF. The CDR3 DNA reads as TGCAGCGTTGAAAACGCTGGGGCCAACGTCCTGACTTTC. The full variable domain, completed using reference TRBV29-1 and TRBJ2-6, is SAVISQKPSRDICQRGTSLTIQCQVDSQVTMMFWYRQQPGQSLTLIATANQGSEATYESGFVIDKFPISRPNLTFSTLTVSNMSPEDSSIYLCSVENAGANVLTFGAGSRLTVL.

This clone was found once. V and J are TRBV5-1 and TRBJ2-5, with D perhaps assigned TRBD1 or TRBD2 (5 bases each). Germline lookup yields CDR1 SGHRS and CDR2 YFSETQ. V dropped 3 bases and J dropped 4 bases, with 10 bases sitting between them. The CDR3 is 13 amino acids. The CDR3 sequence is CASSSGGGETQYF. The CDR3, as DNA: TGCGCCAGCAGCTCTGGTGGGGGAGAGACCCAGTACTTC.

The genes are TRBV2 and TRBJ1-2; a possible D gene is TRBD1 (5 bases). Germline lookup yields CDR1 SNHLY and CDR2 FYNNEI. This CDR3 region has 13 residues. Trimming took 8 bases from V and 3 from J, leaving 13 bases between them. The CDR3: CASRRGVDYGYTF. The CDR3 region has the DNA TGTGCCAGCCGACGAGGGGTAGACTATGGCTACACCTTC.